This T cell receptor (beta chain) was recovered during a study of T cells in Graves' hyperthyroidism and ophthalmopathy. Amplified TCR beta CDR3 regions derived from RNA transcripts. The HTBI primer set was used in a first-round RT-PCR of the TCR CDR3. TCRdb reanalysed the multiplex PCR reads using MiXCR and keeps one entry per CDR3 protein. The repertoire consists of 400,000 to 550,000 distinct CDR3 sequences, with 13% to 15% occurring once and the leading ten covering 15% to 20%. Trimming took off 5 bases at V and 14 bases at J, with 22 bases between the two ends. CDR3 size: 14 residues. Looked up from germline, CDR1 is MNHNS and CDR2 is SASEGT.

Sequenced material: blood. The V gene is TRBV6-1, the J gene TRBJ2-1, with D possibly being TRBD2 (6 bases). The source is a woman between 18 and 29 years old with Graves' hyperthyroidism. Here the CDR3 reads CASSFSQASGGEFF. Here the CDR3 DNA reads TGTGCCAGCAGTTTCTCCCAGGCGAGCGGAGGGGAGTTCTTC.